Described below is a single TCR beta chain sequence and its context. This CDR3 is 15 amino acids long. The J segment lost 3 bases and the V segment lost 5 bases, leaving 7 bases of the junction unmatched. Germline CDR1 reads SGHTA; CDR2 reads FQGNSA. The sample belongs to a study of shared T cell receptors in the human thymus. Sequencing was performed with immunoSEQ multiplex PCR; in TCRdb, only in-frame clones are kept and a portion is missing. The sample lists more than 550,000 clones, about 89% seen once, with 0.009% to 0.0095% in the top ten. These data are also associated with another study on human thymus T cells. That paper states: Donation was from healthy Finnish infants who were having corrective surgery that addressed congenital heart defects. Thymus pieces cut out during corrective heart surgery were the tissue that was used. Biased V and J segment usage appeared in thymus and peripheral blood. Related research examined unrelated individuals and reported that their thymic repertoires overlapped highly.

The receptor's source is a boy under two years old with a congenital heart defect. The material sequenced was thymocytes. The genes are TRBV7-2 and TRBJ2-1; TRBD2 aligns across 7 bases. The chain's CDR3 is CASSQGIAGYNEQFF. In DNA form, the CDR3 reads TGTGCCAGCAGCCAAGGGATAGCGGGCTACAATGAGCAGTTCTTC. The full variable domain, with the rest looked up from reference TRBV7-2 and TRBJ2-1, is GAGVSQSPSNKVTEKGKDVELRCDPISGHTALYWYRQSLGQGLEFLIYFQGNSAPDKSGLPSDRFSAERTGGSVSTLTIQRTQQEDSAVYLCASSQGIAGYNEQFFGPGTRLTVL.